A selection of T cell receptor beta chains follows, all from one sample in a study of blood T cell repertoires in COVID-19. Profiled with immunoSEQ multiplex PCR; TCRdb holds only in-frame clones, not every one. The sample lists 200,000 to 300,000 clones, more than 85% occurring once. Source material: peripheral blood. The receptors shown here come from a young adult with COVID-19, enrolled during active disease. Both conserved end residues are part of each CDR3. Fields, in order: CDR3 protein, CDR3 DNA, clone size, D gene, J gene, V gene. The D gene is left open where the match is weak. A clone size is listed for some rows: how often the clone was seen (once, few, many), or a class if it is expanded.

CASSLQGDGQPQHF,TGCGCCAGCAGCCTCCAGGGGGACGGTCAGCCCCAGCATTTT,once,TRBD1,TRBJ1-5,TRBV5-1
CASSPLNSYNEQFF,TGTGCCAGCAGTCCACTGAATTCCTACAATGAGCAGTTCTTC,.,.,TRBJ2-1,TRBV28
CASSLGTMETQYF,TGTGCCAGCAGTTTAGGGACTATGGAGACCCAGTACTTC,once,.,TRBJ2-5,TRBV12-3/TRBV12-4
CASSQDWGRADYEQFF,TGCGCCAGCAGCCAAGATTGGGGGAGGGCCGACTATGAGCAGTTCTTC,.,TRBD2,TRBJ2-1,TRBV4-1
CASSRITGITNQPQHF,TGTGCCAGCAGTCGAATCACGGGGATTACAAATCAGCCCCAGCATTTT,.,.,TRBJ1-5,TRBV2
CASSLLGSSQETQYF,TGTGCCAGCAGTTTATTAGGGAGCAGTCAAGAGACCCAGTACTTC,.,.,TRBJ2-5,TRBV27
CASSQVGHSNQPQHF,TGCGCCAGCAGCCAAGTGGGGCACAGCAATCAGCCCCAGCATTTT,.,.,TRBJ1-5,TRBV4-1
CASSDDRDTEAFF,TGTGCCAGCAGCGACGACAGGGACACTGAAGCTTTCTTT,.,.,TRBJ1-1,TRBV21-1
CASSLSFVGRGSTEFLFF,.,.,.,TRBJ2-1,TRBV11-3
CASSDGTASNQPQHF,TGTGCCAGCAGCGACGGGACAGCCAGCAATCAGCCCCAGCATTTT,.,TRBD1,TRBJ1-5,TRBV5-8
CASSEGRTSGRQETQYF,TGTGCCAGCAGTGAAGGGAGGACTAGCGGGAGGCAAGAGACCCAGTACTTC,.,TRBD2,TRBJ2-5,TRBV25-1
CASSELSYSRGLHTQYF,TGTGCCAGCAGCGAACTTTCCTACTCCCGAGGTCTCCATACGCAGTATTTT,.,.,TRBJ2-3,TRBV11-2
CASSYGREGAYEQYF,TGCGCCAGCAGCTATGGGCGGGAGGGCGCCTACGAGCAGTACTTC,.,TRBD2,TRBJ2-7,TRBV4-3
CASSLRTSGSLDEQFF,TGTGCCAGCAGCTTGCGGACTAGCGGGAGCTTAGATGAGCAGTTCTTC,.,TRBD2,TRBJ2-1,TRBV11-1
CASSFPAGYEQYF,TGTGCCAGCAGTTTCCCCGCAGGGTACGAGCAGTACTTC,.,.,TRBJ2-7,TRBV12-3/TRBV12-4
CSVDGGVTKNIQYF,TGCAGCGTTGACGGGGGGGTCACCAAAAACATTCAGTACTTC,.,TRBD2,TRBJ2-4,TRBV29-1
CASSLGQRDRASNQPQHF,TGTGCCAGCAGCTTAGGGCAGAGGGACAGGGCTTCCAATCAGCCCCAGCATTTT,.,TRBD1,TRBJ1-5,TRBV7-9
CASSLGTAGANVLTF,TGTGCCAGCAGCTTAGGGACAGCGGGGGCCAACGTCCTGACTTTC,.,.,TRBJ2-6,TRBV7-9
CASSINGVSARGHITEAFF,TGTGCCAGTAGTATTAACGGGGTTTCGGCCAGGGGACATATCACTGAAGCTTTCTTT,.,.,TRBJ1-1,TRBV19
CASSQDKGQGSSTGELFF,TGCGCCAGCAGCCAAGATAAAGGTCAGGGGTCGAGCACCGGGGAGCTGTTTTTT,.,.,TRBJ2-2,TRBV4-1
CAIGGDSDYNEQFF,TGTGCCATTGGCGGGGACAGTGACTACAATGAGCAGTTCTTC,.,.,TRBJ2-1,TRBV10-3
CASSFTDYYGYTF,TGTGCCAGCAGTTTTACGGACTACTATGGCTACACCTTC,.,.,TRBJ1-2,TRBV27
CASGQGNYGYTF,TGTGCCTCGGGACAGGGAAACTATGGCTACACCTTC,.,TRBD1,TRBJ1-2,TRBV30
CSVESGLDGYTF,TGCAGCGTTGAATCAGGGCTGGATGGCTACACCTTC,.,.,TRBJ1-2,TRBV29-1
CASSQVQGAGNYGYTF,TGCGCCAGCAGCCAAGTACAGGGGGCGGGAAACTATGGCTACACCTTC,.,TRBD1,TRBJ1-2,TRBV4-3
CASSIGGRGIGEQYF,TGTGCCAGTAGTATCGGCGGCAGGGGGATCGGCGAGCAGTACTTC,.,TRBD1,TRBJ2-7,TRBV19
CASSQVLLGGLPTDTQYF,TGTGCCAGCAGCCAAGTTCTCTTGGGGGGACTTCCCACAGATACGCAGTATTTT,.,.,TRBJ2-3,TRBV3-1/TRBV3-2
CASSLAEAGELFF,TGTGCCAGCAGTTTAGCTGAGGCCGGGGAGCTGTTTTTT,.,.,TRBJ2-2,TRBV27
CASSPDFSTDTQYF,TGTGCCAGTAGCCCGGACTTTAGCACAGATACGCAGTATTTT,.,.,TRBJ2-3,TRBV19
CASNGQTYEQYF,TGTGCCAGCAACGGACAGACCTACGAGCAGTACTTC,.,.,TRBJ2-7,TRBV28
CASSAGGQGGFGTQYF,TGTGCCAGCAGCGCGGGCGGACAGGGCGGGTTTGGGACCCAGTACTTC,few,TRBD1,TRBJ2-5,TRBV7-6
CASRSAGGPGELFF,TGTGCCAGCCGGTCAGCGGGAGGGCCCGGGGAGCTGTTTTTT,.,TRBD2,TRBJ2-2,TRBV3-1/TRBV3-2
CASSINAGRTEAFF,TGTGCCAGTAGTATAAATGCAGGGCGGACTGAAGCTTTCTTT,.,.,TRBJ1-1,TRBV19
CASSMGRMNTEAFF,TGTGCCAGTAGTATGGGCAGGATGAACACTGAAGCTTTCTTT,.,.,TRBJ1-1,TRBV19
CASSLFPSGSFGEQFF,TGTGCCAGCAGTTTGTTTCCTAGCGGGAGTTTCGGTGAGCAGTTCTTC,.,TRBD2,TRBJ2-1,TRBV27
CASSLAGNGNTIYF,TGCGCCAGCAGCTTGGCAGGGAACGGAAACACCATATATTTT,.,.,TRBJ1-3,TRBV5-1